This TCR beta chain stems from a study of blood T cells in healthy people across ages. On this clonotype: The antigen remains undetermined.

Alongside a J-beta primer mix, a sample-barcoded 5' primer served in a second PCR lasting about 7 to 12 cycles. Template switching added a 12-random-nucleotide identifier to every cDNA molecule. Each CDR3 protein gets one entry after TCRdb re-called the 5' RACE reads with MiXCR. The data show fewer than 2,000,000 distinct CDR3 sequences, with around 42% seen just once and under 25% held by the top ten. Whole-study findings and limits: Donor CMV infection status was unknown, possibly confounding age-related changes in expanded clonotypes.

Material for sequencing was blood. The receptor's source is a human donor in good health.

The CDR3 protein is CSGSGGANTEAFF. As DNA, the CDR3 is TGCAGCGGATCAGGGGGTGCGAACACTGAAGCTTTCTTT. The chain links TRBV29-1 to TRBJ1-1; 7 bases are shared with TRBD1. The CDR3 loop spans 13 amino acids. The trim removed 7 bases at V and 1 base at J, leaving 6 bases unmatched. Looked up from germline, CDR1 is SQVTM and CDR2 is ANQGSEA. The full variable domain, in which reference TRBV29-1 and TRBJ1-1 provide the parts outside the CDR3, is SAVISQKPSRDICQRGTSLTIQCQVDSQVTMMFWYRQQPGQSLTLIATANQGSEATYESGFVIDKFPISRPNLTFSTLTVSNMSPEDSSIYLCSGSGGANTEAFFGQGTRLTVV.